This T cell receptor beta chain appears in the sequencing data of a study of cytomegalovirus exposure and HLA in healthy donors. Study observations and caveats: Most TCRs appeared rarely, but some public TCRs recurred in many donors.

The data were produced by immunoSEQ multiplex PCR, yet TCRdb's version contains in-frame clones alone and is incomplete. The sample lists approximately 72,000 clones; less than 95% were seen once. To note about this clone: Its antigen is still unknown.

The CDR3 extends over 14 amino acids. Germline CDR1 is LNHDA and CDR2 is SQIVND (reference sequence). The germline V and J ends were trimmed by 7 bases and 3 bases, with 16 bases remaining between them. The chain joins TRBV19 to TRBJ2-7; D possibly corresponds to TRBD2 (5 bases). The receptor was isolated from a woman younger than 35 in good health and CMV-seronegative. Sequencing was carried out using PBMCs. DNA of the CDR3: TGTGCCAGTACCCCCGGGAATTCCCACTACGAGCAGTACTTC. Its translation: CASTPGNSHYEQYF.